The present T cell receptor beta chain was sequenced within a study of blood T cell repertoires in COVID-19. The CDR3 contains 15 residues. Germline V gives CDR1 SGDLS, CDR2 YYNGEE. The V and J ends lost 2 bases and 8 bases respectively, with 14 bases between them. Participants came from fewer than 25 US areas, aged about 18 to 90 years. In assigning cohorts, the study relied on participant-reported clinical history. As handled by the study authors: Reference gene primers were amplified, and this amplification served to estimate nucleated cell counts. Only in-frame clones appear in the TCRdb table, and some are missing; sequencing was by immunoSEQ multiplex PCR. V and J calls plus clone size are reproduced from that table; the DNA served to infer D and trimming. The sample shows about 190,000 clones, 84% of them seen only once.

The chain carries TRBV9 and TRBJ1-6, with no clear D. Input material: PBMCs or T cells enriched from blood (not recorded which). The clonotype comes from a woman aged 25 to 39 who had been exposed to COVID-19. The CDR3 protein is CASSVDLGVDSPLHF. In DNA form, the CDR3 reads TGTGCCAGCAGCGTGGACCTGGGAGTTGATTCACCCCTCCACTTT.